Given below is one T cell receptor beta chain in context. Its target antigen remains unknown. The record has no base qualities; no much larger clone is one base away. Libraries were prepared through 5' RACE. The reads were generated on an Illumina HiSeq 2500. A second PCR of roughly 6 to 11 cycles was run with a J-beta primer mix and a sample-barcoded 5' primer. Each TCR beta cDNA molecule received a unique molecular identifier from a template-switch 5' adaptor carrying 12 random nucleotides. At least 2.5 million CDR3-containing paired-end reads were obtained from each sample. First-strand cDNA was synthesized from all RNA with the Mint cDNA synthesis kit, primed by a TRBC-specific oligonucleotide. Following uracil-DNA glycosylase treatment, all cDNA underwent a first 18-cycle PCR with the universal primers M1SS and BC2_uni_R. As for how the authors treated the data: Normalization of each sample was performed by random selection of 1 million high-quality reads, each carrying a distinct molecular identifier. Reads sharing molecular identifiers were discarded rather than binned into consensus sequences. CDR3 identification, clonotype clustering and error correction used MiTCR with a Q25 quality threshold and the strictest error-elimination algorithm. A nonparametric unseen species model with Euler transformation was used to estimate lower-bound total TCR beta diversity. TCRdb redid the processing of the public reads, applying fastp at Q25 and MiXCR, and retained in-frame beta chains. For every CDR3 protein sequence, its rows merge into one entry that carries the most common genes and DNA. The V and J calls were determined by TCRdb, not by the authors. For this sample the table gives about 690,000 distinct CDR3 sequences, of which roughly two fifths were detected only once. The ten largest clonotypes hold 25% to 35% of the sample.

Systemically healthy Caucasian individuals from Russia, around 38 in total and aged roughly 6 to 100 years, were included as donors. Ten milliliters of peripheral blood were drawn from each donor into EDTA-treated Vacutainer tubes. Ficoll-Paque density-gradient centrifugation was used to isolate PBMCs, with at least 6.5 million per sample. Total RNA was extracted from PBMCs with Trizol reagent, with at least 6 micrograms obtained per sample. Naive CD45RAhigh/CD27high T cell percentages were measured by flow cytometry on a PBMC aliquot from every donor. This sample is part of a study of blood T cells in healthy people across ages (dated by TCRdb to about 2015). Regarding the study in general: In model experiments, template switching captured roughly one uniquely barcoded TCR beta cDNA molecule for every two T cells. To track age-related changes in TCR beta repertoire diversity, the study relied on deep sequencing normalized with unique cDNA molecular identifiers. Donors were grouped into four age groups: young (average 16 years), middle-aged (around 39), aged (about 59) and long-lived (around 80). To avoid experimental bias, donors of different ages were distributed randomly across sequencing lanes. The study analyzed two additional independent replicas of 1 million unique cDNA reads from the same blood draw for two donors, one aged 18 to 30 and one aged 80 or older. Study-wide conclusions, independent of this receptor: A strong correlation was found between observed TCR beta diversity and the percentage of naive T cells measured by flow cytometry. Estimates of total diversity based on one million sequenced T cells were regarded as lower bounds and as underestimates. Observed TCR beta diversity per million T cells fell roughly linearly with age, and a significant reduction was already apparent by age about 43. Since profiling was done on bulk unsorted PBMCs, naive and antigen-experienced compartments could not be conclusively compared. Because donor CMV infection status was unknown, age-related changes in expanded clonotypes were potentially confounded. The long-lived group showed more naive CD4+ T cells, fewer expanded clones and increased TCR diversity than the aged group, suggesting age selection.

V is trimmed back by 4 bases and J by 0 bases, and the junction contains 5 bases that no gene match accounts for. The CDR3 starts with the cysteine, ends with the phenylalanine, and has 16 residues. Kept here is only the CDR3 DNA, which spans 48 bases and is read in frame from base 1. CDR1 and CDR2 were assigned from the germline V gene as SGHRS and YFSETQ. What was sequenced was blood. The rearrangement combines TRBV5-1 with TRBJ1-3, and 9 bases in between align with TRBD1. This sequence was found in an older man in good health. In nucleotide form, the sequence is TGCGCCAGCAGCAGGACAGGGGTCAGCTCTGGAAACACCATATATTTT. This sequence encodes CASSRTGVSSGNTIYF.